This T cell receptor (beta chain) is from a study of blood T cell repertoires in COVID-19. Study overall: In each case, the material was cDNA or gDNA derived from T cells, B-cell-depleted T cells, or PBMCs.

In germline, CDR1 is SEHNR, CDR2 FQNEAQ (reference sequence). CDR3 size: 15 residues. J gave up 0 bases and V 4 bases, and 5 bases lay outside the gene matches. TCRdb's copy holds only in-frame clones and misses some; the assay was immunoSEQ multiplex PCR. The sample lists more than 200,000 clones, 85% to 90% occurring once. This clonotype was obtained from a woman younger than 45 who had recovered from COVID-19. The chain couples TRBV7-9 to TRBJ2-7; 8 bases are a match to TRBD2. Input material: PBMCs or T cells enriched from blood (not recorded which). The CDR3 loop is CASSYSGIPSYEQYF. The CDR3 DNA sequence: TGTGCCAGCAGCTATAGCGGGATTCCCTCCTACGAGCAGTACTTC.